The clone carrying this T cell receptor beta chain showed up just a few times. Its antigen remains unknown. The record originates from a study of long-term antiretroviral therapy in people with HIV. Overall study findings and caveats: Someone took the blood between about 2003 and 2018, maybe while older ART regimens were in use. Participants lacked recorded data on ART adherence, viral resistance or therapy changes.

Sequencing relied on immunoSEQ assay v3.0, run at survey level. Sequencing was intended to reach about 35,000-50,000 T-cell genomes per sample. Here immunoSEQ multiplex PCR was the method, and the copy in TCRdb shows in-frame clones only, minus some. Among approximately 20,000 clones listed, approximately 76% were seen once. Cryopreserved PBMC, at roughly 0.85-11 million per sample, were present before DNA extraction. Trimming left V 4 bases short and J 1 base short, with 5 bases between. Germline V CDR1 and CDR2: SGDLS, YYNGEE. This CDR3 contains 12 residues. The sequence was obtained from a woman in her thirties or forties with HIV. The source material was unsorted PBMCs, sampled around 21 months before starting antiretroviral therapy. The chain uses TRBV9 and TRBJ1-1, with unresolved D. In DNA form, the CDR3 reads TGTGCCAGCAGCCAAGGGAACACTGAAGCTTTCTTT. Its protein product is CASSQGNTEAFF.